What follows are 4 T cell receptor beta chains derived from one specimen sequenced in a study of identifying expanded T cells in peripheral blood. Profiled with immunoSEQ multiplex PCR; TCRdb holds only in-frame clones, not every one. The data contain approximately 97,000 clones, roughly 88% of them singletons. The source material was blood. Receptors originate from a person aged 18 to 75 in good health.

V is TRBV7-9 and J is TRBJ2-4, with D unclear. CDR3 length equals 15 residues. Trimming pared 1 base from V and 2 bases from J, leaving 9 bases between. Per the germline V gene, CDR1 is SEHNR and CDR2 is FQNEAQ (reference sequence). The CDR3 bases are TGTGCCAGCAGCTTAGTAGGCACCCCCAAAAACATTCAGTACTTC. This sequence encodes CASSLVGTPKNIQYF.

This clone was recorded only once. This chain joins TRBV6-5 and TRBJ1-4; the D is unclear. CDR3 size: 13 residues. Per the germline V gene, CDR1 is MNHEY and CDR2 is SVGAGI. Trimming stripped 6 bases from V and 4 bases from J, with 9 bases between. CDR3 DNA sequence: TGTGCCAGCAGCTTCTTGGATAATGAAAAACTGTTTTTT. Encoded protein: CASSFLDNEKLFF.

In DNA form, the CDR3 reads TGCGCCAGCAGTCGATCGGGGAACACAGATACGCAGTATTTT. Its protein product is CASSRSGNTDTQYF. This sequence joins TRBV10-1 and TRBJ2-3; D possibly corresponds to TRBD2 (5 bases). There are 14 residues in the CDR3. Germline-derived CDR1 and CDR2 are WNHNN and SYGVQD (reference sequence). The germline V and J ends were trimmed by 5 bases and 2 bases, with 11 bases remaining between them.

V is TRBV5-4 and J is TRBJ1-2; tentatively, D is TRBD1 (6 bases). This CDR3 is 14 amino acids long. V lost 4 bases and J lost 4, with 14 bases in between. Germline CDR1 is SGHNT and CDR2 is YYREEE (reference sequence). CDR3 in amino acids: CASSTSRGGYGYTF. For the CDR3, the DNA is TGTGCCAGCAGCACAAGCAGGGGCGGCTATGGCTACACCTTC.